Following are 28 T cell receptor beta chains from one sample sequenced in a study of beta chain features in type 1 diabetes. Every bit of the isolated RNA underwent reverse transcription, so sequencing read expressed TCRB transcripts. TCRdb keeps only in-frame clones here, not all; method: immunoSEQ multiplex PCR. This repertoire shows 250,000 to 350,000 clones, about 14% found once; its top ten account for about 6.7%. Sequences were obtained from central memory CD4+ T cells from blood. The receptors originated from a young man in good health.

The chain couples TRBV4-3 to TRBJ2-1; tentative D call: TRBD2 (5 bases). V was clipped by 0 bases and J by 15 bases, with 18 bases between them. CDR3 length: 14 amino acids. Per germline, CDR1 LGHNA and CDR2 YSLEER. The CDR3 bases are TGCGCCAGCAGCCAAGACCGCGGGTCGCCCAAAGGGTTCTTC. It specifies CASSQDRGSPKGFF.

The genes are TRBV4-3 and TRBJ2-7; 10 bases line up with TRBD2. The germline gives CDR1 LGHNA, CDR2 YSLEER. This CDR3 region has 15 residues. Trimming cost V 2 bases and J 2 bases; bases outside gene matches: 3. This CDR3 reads CASSQYSGGAYEQYF. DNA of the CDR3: TGCGCCAGCAGCCAATACAGCGGGGGGGCCTACGAGCAGTACTTC.

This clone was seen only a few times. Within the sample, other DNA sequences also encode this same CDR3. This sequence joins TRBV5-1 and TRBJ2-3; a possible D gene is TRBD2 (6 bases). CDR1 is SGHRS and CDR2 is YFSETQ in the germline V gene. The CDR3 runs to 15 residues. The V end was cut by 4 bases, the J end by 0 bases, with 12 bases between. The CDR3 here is CASSVGGTSTDTQYF. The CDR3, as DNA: TGCGCCAGCAGCGTTGGGGGGACTAGCACAGATACGCAGTATTTT.

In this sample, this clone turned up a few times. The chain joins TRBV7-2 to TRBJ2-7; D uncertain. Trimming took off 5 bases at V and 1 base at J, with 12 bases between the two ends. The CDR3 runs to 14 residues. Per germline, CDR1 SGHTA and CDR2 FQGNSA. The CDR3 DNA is TGTGCCAGCAGCCCCCGACTTGATTCCTACGAGCAGTACTTC. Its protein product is CASSPRLDSYEQYF. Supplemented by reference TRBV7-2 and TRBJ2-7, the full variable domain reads GAGVSQSPSNKVTEKGKDVELRCDPISGHTALYWYRQSLGQGLEFLIYFQGNSAPDKSGLPSDRFSAERTGGSVSTLTIQRTQQEDSAVYLCASSPRLDSYEQYFGPGTRLTVT.

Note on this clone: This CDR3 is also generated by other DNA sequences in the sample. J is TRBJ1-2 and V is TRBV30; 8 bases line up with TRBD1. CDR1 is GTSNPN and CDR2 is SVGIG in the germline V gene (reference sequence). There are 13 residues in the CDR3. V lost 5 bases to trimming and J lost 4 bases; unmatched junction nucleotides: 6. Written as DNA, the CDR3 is TGTGCCTGGGGCCGGGACAGGCCCTATGGCTACACCTTC. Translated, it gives CAWGRDRPYGYTF.

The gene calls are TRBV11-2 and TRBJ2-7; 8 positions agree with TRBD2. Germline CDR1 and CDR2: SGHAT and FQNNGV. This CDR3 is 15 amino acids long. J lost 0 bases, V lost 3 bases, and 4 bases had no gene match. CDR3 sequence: CASSLSAGDSYEQYF. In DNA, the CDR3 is TGTGCCAGCAGCTTGTCAGCGGGGGACTCCTACGAGCAGTACTTC. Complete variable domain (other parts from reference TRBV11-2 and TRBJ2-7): EAGVAQSPRYKIIEKRQSVAFWCNPISGHATLYWYQQILGQGPKLLIQFQNNGVVDDSQLPKDRFSAERLKGVDSTLKIQPAKLEDSAVYLCASSLSAGDSYEQYFGPGTRLTVT.

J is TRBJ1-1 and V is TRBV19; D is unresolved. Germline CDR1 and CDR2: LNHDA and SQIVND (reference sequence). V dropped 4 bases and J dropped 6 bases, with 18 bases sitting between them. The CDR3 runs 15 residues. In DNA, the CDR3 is TGTGCCAGTAGTAGGATTTGGGGATTTTGGGCTGAAGCTTTCTTT. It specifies CASSRIWGFWAEAFF. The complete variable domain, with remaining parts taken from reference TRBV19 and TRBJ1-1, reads DGGITQSPKYLFRKEGQNVTLSCEQNLNHDAMYWYRQDPGQGLRLIYYSQIVNDFQKGDIAEGYSVSREKKESFPLTVTSAQKNPTAFYLCASSRIWGFWAEAFFGQGTRLTVV.

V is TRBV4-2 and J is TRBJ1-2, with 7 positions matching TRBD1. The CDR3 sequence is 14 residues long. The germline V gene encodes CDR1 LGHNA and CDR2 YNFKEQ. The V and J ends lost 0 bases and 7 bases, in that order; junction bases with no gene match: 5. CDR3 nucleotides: TGTGCCAGCAGCCAAGATAAGGGGGCGGTTGGCTACACCTTC. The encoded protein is CASSQDKGAVGYTF.

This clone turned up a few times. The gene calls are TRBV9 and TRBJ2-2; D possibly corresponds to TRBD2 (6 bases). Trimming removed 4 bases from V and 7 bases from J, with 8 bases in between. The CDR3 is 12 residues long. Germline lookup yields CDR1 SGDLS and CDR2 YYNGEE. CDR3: CASSPAGGELFF. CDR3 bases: TGTGCCAGCAGCCCAGCGGGCGGGGAGCTGTTTTTT.

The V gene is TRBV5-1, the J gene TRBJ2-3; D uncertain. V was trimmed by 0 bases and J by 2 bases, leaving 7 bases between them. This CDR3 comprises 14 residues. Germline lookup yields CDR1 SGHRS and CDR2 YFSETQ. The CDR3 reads CASSLGQTTDTQYF. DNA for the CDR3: TGCGCCAGCAGCTTGGGGCAGACCACAGATACGCAGTATTTT.

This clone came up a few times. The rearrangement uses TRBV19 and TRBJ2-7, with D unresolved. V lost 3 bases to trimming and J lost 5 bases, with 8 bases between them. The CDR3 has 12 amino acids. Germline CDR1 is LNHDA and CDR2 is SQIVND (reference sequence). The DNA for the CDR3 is TGTGCCAGTAGTATGGGTAGGAACGAGCAGTACTTC. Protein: CASSMGRNEQYF.

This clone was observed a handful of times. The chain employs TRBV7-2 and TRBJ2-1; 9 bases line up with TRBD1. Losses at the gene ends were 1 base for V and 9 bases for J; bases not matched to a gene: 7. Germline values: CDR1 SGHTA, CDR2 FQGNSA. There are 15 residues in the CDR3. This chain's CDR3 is CASSLVGTGNSEQFF. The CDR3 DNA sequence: TGTGCCAGCAGCTTAGTGGGGACAGGGAATAGTGAGCAGTTCTTC.

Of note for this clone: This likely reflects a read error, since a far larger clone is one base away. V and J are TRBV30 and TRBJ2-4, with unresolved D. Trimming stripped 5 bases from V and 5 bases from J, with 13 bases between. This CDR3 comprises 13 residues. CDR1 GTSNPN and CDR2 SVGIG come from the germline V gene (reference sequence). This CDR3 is CAWLNPTENIQYF. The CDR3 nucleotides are TGTGCCTGGCTCAACCCTACAGAAAACATTCAGTACTTC.

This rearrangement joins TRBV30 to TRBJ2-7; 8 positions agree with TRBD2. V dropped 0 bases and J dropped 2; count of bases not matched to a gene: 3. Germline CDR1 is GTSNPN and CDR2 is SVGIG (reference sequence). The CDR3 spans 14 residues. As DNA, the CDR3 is TGTGCCTGGAGTGTCGGGAGGGGCGCCTACGAGCAGTACGTC. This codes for CAWSVGRGAYEQYV.

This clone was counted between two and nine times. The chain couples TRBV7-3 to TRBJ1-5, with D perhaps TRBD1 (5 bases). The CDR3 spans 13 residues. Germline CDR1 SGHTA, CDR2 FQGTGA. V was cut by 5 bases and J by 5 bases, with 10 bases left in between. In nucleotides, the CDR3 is TGTGCCAGCAGCCTCTTAGGGGATCAGCCCCAGCATTTT. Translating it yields CASSLLGDQPQHF. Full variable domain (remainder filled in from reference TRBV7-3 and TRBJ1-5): GAGVSQTPSNKVTEKGKYVELRCDPISGHTALYWYRQSLGQGPEFLIYFQGTGAADDSGLPNDRFFAVRPEGSVSTLKIQRTERGDSAVYLCASSLLGDQPQHFGDGTRLSIL.

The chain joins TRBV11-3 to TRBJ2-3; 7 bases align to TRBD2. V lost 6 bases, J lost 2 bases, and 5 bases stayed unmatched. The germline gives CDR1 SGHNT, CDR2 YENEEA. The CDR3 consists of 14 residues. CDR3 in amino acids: CASSRLADTDTQYF. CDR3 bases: TGTGCCAGCAGTCGGCTAGCGGACACAGATACGCAGTATTTT. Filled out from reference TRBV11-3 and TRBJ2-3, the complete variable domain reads EAGVVQSPRYKIIEKKQPVAFWCNPISGHNTLYWYLQNLGQGPELLIRYENEEAVDDSQLPKDRFSAERLKGVDSTLKIQPAELGDSAVYLCASSRLADTDTQYFGPGTRLTVL.

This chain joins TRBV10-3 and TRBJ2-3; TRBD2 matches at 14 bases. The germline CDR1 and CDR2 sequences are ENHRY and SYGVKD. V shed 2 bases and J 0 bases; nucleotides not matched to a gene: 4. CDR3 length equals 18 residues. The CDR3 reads CAISEGTSGSRSTDTQYF. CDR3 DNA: TGTGCCATCAGTGAGGGGACTAGCGGGAGTCGAAGCACAGATACGCAGTATTTT.

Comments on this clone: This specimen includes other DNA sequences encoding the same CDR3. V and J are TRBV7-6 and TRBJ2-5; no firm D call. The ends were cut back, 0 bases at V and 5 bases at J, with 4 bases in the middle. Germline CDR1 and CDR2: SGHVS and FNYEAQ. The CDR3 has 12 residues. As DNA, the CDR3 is TGTGCCAGCAGCTTAGCGGGTGAGACCCAGTACTTC. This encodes CASSLAGETQYF. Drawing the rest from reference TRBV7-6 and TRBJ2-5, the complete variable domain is GAGVSQSPRYKVTKRGQDVALRCDPISGHVSLYWYRQALGQGPEFLTYFNYEAQQDKSGLPNDRFSAERPEGSISTLTIQRTEQRDSAMYRCASSLAGETQYFGPGTRLLVL.

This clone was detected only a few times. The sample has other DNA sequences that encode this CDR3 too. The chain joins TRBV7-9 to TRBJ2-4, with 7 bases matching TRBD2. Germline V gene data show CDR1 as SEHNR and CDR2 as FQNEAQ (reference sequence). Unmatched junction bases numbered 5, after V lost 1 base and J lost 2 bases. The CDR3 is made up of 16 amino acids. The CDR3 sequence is CASSLEVGGTKNIQYF. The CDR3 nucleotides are TGTGCCAGCAGCTTAGAAGTCGGGGGGACCAAAAACATTCAGTACTTC. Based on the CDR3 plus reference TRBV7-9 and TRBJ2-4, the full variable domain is DTGVSQNPRHKITKRGQNVTFRCDPISEHNRLYWYRQTLGQGPEFLTYFQNEAQLEKSRLLSDRFSAERPKGSFSTLEIQRTEQGDSAMYLCASSLEVGGTKNIQYFGAGTRLSVL.

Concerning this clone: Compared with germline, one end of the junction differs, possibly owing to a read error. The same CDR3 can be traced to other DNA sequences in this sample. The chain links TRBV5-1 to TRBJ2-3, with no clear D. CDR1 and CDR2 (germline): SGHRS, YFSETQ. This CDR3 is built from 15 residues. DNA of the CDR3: TGCGCCAGCAGCTTGGTTTCCAGCGCCGCAGATACGCAATATTTT. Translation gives CASSLVSSAADTQYF.

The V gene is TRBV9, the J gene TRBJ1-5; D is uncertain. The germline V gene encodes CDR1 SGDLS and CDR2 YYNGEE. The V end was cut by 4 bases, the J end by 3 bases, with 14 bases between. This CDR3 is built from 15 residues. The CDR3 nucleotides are TGTGCCAGCAGCTTCCGGAGCGGCCCCAATCAGCCCCAGCATTTT. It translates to CASSFRSGPNQPQHF.

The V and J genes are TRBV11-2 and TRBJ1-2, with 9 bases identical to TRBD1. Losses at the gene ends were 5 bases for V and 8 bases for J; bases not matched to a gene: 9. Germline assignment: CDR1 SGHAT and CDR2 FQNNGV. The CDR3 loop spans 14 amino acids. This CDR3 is CASSSSGQGGGYTF. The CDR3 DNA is TGTGCCAGCAGCAGCTCGGGACAGGGAGGAGGCTACACCTTC.

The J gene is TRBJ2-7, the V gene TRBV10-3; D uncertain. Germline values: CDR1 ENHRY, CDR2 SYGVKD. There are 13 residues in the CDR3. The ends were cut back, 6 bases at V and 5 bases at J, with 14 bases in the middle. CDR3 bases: TGTGCCATCAGATCCTCCGCAAACGACGAGCAGTACGTC. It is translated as CAIRSSANDEQYV.

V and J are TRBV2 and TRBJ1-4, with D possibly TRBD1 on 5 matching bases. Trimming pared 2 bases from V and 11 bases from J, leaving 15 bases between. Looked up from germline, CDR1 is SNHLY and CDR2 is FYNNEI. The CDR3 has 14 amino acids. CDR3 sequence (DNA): TGTGCCAGCAGTGAATGGCCAGGGAATGGGAAACTGTTTTTT. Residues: CASSEWPGNGKLFF.

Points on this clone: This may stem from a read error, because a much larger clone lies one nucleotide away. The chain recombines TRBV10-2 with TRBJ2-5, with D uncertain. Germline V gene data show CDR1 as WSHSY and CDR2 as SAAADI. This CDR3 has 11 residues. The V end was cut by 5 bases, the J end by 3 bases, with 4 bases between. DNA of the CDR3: TGCGCCAGCAGTCAAAAAGAGACCCAGTACTTC. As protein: CASSQKETQYF.

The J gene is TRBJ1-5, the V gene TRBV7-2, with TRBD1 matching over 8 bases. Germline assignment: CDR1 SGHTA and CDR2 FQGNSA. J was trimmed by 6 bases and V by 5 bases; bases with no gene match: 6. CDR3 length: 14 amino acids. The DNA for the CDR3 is TGTGCCAGCAGCCCTGGGACAGGAGGTCAGCCCCAGCATTTT. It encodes CASSPGTGGQPQHF.

The CDR3 sequence is CASSIQLGTDTQYF. The CDR3 bases are TGTGCCAGTAGTATCCAACTAGGCACAGATACGCAGTATTTT. V usage is TRBV19 and J usage is TRBJ2-3; TRBD2 is a possible D gene (5 bases). CDR1 is LNHDA and CDR2 is SQIVND in the germline V gene (reference sequence). V gave up 3 bases and J gave up 1 base, with 8 bases separating them. CDR3 length: 14 amino acids.

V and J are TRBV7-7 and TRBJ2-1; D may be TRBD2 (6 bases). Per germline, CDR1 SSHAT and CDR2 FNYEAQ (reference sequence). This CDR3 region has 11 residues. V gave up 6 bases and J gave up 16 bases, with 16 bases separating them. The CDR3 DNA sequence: TGTGCCAGCAGTGGCGGGACGCCTGGATTCTTC. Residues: CASSGGTPGFF.